This TCR beta chain was found in a study of T cell changes during pregnancy in multiple sclerosis. Using immunoSEQ multiplex PCR, the repertoire was profiled, and TCRdb retains in-frame clones only, with some absent. The table records roughly 72,000 clones, roughly 94% of them present only once. This CDR3 has 15 amino acids. Trimming removed 0 bases from V and 6 bases from J, with 15 bases in between. CDR1 SGHNT and CDR2 YYREEE come from the germline V gene (reference sequence). The receptor was isolated from a female donor with multiple sclerosis, enrolled in a pregnancy study. The chain recombines TRBV5-4 with TRBJ1-1, with a possible D match to TRBD1 (6 bases). Sequenced here: CD4+ T cells from peripheral blood mononuclear cells, sampled after pregnancy. The CDR3 protein is CASSLDRAPVSEAFF. Here the CDR3 DNA reads TGTGCCAGCAGCTTGGACAGGGCTCCTGTCTCTGAAGCTTTCTTT.